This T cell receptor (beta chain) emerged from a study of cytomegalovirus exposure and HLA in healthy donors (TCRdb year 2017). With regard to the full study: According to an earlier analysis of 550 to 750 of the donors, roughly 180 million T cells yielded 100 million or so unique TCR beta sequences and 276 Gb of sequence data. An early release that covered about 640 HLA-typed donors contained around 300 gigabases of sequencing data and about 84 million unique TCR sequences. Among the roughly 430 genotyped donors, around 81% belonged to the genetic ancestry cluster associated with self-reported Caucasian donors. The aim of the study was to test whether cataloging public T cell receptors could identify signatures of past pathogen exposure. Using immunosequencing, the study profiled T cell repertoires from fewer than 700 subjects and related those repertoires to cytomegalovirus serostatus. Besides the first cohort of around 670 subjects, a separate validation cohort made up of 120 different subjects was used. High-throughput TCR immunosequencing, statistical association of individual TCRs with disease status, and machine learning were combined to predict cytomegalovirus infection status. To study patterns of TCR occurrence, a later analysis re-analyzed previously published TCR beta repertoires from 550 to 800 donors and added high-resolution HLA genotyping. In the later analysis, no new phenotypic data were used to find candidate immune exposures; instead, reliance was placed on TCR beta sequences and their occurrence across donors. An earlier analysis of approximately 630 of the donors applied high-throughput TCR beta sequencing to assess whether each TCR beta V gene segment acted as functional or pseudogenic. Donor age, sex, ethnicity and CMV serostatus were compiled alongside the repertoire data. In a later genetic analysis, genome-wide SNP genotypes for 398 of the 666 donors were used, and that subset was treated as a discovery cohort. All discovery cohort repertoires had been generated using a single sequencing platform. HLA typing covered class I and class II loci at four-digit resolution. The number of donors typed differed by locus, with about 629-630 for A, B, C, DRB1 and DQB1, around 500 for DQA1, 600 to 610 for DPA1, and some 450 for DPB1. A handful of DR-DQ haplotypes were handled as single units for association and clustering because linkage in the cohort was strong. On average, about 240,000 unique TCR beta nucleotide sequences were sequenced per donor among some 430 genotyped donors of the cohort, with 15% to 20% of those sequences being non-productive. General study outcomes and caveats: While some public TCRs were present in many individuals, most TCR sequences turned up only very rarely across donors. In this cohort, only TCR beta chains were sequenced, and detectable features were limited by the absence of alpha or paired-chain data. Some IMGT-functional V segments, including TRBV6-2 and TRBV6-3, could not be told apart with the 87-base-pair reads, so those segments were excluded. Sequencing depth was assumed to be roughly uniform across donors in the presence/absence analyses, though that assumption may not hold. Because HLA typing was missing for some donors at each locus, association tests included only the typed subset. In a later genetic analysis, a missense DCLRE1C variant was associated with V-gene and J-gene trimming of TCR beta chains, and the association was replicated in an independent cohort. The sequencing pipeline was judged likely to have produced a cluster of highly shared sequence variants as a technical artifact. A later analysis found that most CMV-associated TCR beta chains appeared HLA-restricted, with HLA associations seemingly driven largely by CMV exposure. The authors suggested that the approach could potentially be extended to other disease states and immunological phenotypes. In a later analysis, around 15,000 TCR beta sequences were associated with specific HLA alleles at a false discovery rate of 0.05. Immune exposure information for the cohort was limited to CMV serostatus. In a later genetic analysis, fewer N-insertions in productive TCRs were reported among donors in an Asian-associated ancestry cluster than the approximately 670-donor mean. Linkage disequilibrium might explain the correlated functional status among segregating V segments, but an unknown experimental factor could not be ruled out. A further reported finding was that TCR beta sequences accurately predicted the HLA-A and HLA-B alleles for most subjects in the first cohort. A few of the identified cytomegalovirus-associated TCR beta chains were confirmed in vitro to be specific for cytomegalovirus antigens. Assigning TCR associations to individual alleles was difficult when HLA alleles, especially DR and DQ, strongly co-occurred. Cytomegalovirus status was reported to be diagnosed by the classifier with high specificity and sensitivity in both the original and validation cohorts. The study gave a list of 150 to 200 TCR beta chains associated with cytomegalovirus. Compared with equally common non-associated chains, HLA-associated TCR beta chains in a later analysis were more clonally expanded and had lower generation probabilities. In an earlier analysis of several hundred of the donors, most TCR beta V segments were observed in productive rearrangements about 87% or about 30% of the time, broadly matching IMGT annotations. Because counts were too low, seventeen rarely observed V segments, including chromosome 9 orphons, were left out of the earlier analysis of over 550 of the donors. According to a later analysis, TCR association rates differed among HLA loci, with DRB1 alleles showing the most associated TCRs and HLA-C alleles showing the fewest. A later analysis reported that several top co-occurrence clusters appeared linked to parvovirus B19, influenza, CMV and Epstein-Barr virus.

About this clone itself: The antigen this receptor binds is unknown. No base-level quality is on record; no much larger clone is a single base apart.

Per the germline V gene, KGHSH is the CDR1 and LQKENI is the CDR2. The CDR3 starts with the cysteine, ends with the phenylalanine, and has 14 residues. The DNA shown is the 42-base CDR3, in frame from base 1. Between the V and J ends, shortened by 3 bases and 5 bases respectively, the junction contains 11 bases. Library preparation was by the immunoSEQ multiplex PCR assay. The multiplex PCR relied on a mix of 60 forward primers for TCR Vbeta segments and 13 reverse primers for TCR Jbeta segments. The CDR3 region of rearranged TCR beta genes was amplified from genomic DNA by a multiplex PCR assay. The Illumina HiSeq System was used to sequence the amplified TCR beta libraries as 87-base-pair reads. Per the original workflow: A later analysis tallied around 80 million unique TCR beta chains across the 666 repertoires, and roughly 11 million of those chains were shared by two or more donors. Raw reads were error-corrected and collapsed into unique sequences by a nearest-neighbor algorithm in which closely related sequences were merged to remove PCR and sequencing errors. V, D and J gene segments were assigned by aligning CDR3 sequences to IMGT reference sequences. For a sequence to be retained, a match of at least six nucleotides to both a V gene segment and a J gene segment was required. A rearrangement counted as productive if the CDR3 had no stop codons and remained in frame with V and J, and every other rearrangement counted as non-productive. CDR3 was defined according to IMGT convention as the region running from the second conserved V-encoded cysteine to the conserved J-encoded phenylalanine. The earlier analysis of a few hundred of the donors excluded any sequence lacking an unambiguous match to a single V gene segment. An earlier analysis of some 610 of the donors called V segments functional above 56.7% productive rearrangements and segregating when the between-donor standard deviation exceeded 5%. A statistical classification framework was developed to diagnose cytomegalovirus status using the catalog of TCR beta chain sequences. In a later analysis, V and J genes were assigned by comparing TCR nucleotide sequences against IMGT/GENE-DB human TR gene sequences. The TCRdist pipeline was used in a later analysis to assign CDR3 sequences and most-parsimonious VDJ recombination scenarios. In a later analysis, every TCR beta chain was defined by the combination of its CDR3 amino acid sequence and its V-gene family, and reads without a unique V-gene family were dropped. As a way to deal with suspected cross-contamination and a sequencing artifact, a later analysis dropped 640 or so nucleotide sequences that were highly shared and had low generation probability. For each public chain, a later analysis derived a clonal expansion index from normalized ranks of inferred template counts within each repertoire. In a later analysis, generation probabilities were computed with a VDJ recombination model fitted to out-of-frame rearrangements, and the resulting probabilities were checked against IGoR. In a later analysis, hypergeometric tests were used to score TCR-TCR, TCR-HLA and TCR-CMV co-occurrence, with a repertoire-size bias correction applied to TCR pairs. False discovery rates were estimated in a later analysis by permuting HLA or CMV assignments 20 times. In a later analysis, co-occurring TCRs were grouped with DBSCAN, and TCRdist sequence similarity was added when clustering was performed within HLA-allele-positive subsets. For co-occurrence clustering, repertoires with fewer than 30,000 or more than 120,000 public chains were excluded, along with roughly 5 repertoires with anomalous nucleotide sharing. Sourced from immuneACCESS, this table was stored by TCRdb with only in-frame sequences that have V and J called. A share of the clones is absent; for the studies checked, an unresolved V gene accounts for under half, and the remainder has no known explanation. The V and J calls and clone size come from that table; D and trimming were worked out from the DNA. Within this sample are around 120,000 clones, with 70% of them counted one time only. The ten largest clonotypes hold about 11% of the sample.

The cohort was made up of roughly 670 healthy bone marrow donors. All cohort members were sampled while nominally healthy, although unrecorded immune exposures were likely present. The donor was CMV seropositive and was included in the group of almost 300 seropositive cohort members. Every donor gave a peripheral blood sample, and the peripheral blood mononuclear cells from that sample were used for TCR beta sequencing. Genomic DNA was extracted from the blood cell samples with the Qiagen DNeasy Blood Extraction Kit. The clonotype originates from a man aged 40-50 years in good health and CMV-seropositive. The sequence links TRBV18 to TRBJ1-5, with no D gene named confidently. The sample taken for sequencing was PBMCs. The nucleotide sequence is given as TGTGCCAGCTCACCGACGGGGTCCCATCAGCCCCAGCATTTT. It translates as CASSPTGSHQPQHF.